These 25 T cell receptor beta chains share one sample of origin, sequenced in a study of blood T cells in healthy people across ages. The use of a sample-barcoded 5' primer and a J-beta primer mix characterized a second PCR of roughly 7 to 11 cycles. TCRdb itself ran the 5' RACE reads through MiXCR, one entry per CDR3 protein. This sample carries approximately 1.5 million distinct CDR3 sequences, around 35% of them seen once, and the ten largest clones take roughly 10%. The sample consisted of blood. These TCRs come from a woman younger than 45 in good health.

The chain employs TRBV28 and TRBJ2-5; D not resolved. The CDR3 runs to 14 residues. Germline loops: CDR1 MDHEN, CDR2 SYDVKM. Deletions cut 2 bases from V and 5 bases from J, with 12 bases between. The CDR3 sequence is CASSLLLIRETQYF. Written as DNA, the CDR3 is TGTGCCAGCAGTTTACTCCTCATCAGGGAGACCCAGTACTTC.

J is TRBJ1-1 and V is TRBV4-2; unclear D gene. Looked up from germline, CDR1 is LGHNA and CDR2 is YNFKEQ. This CDR3 contains 14 residues. The ends were cut back, 0 bases at V and 2 bases at J, with 7 bases in the middle. Here the CDR3 DNA reads TGTGCCAGCAGCCAAGATTGGGCTAACACTGAAGCTTTCTTT. As protein: CASSQDWANTEAFF.

This clonotype was observed a few times. The chain carries TRBV27 and TRBJ2-7; 10 nucleotides agree with TRBD1. CDR3 length: 17 amino acids. Trimming at V came to 2 bases and at J to 4 bases, leaving 11 bases not matched to a gene. From germline, CDR1 is MNHEY and CDR2 SMNVEV (reference sequence). The CDR3 sequence: CASSLLQATGGMYEQYF. In DNA form, the CDR3 reads TGTGCCAGCAGTTTACTCCAGGCGACAGGGGGCATGTACGAGCAGTACTTC.

The chain combines TRBV4-1 with TRBJ1-2; TRBD1 is a possible D gene (5 bases). The CDR3 has 15 amino acids. V was pared by 3 bases and J by 4 bases, with 15 bases between. Germline lookup yields CDR1 MGHRA and CDR2 YSYEKL. CDR3 amino acids: CASSQEPGRSYGYTF. The CDR3, as DNA: TGCGCCAGCAGCCAGGAACCGGGACGCAGCTATGGCTACACCTTC.

This clonotype has only a few counts. V is TRBV11-2 and J is TRBJ1-2; no definite D call. Per germline, CDR1 SGHAT and CDR2 FQNNGV. Trimming cost V 0 bases and J 5 bases, with 19 bases left between them. The CDR3 is 17 amino acids. CDR3 region: CASSLDHIAGVGYGYTF. CDR3 DNA: TGTGCCAGCAGCTTAGATCACATTGCGGGCGTTGGGTATGGCTACACCTTC.

This chain uses TRBV20-1 with TRBJ1-5; possible D gene TRBD1, 6 bases. V dropped 3 bases and J dropped 3 bases, with 18 bases sitting between them. The CDR3 has 16 residues. CDR1 is DFQATT and CDR2 is SNEGSKA in the germline V gene (reference sequence). CDR3 sequence reads: CSASLQTGTLNQPQHF. The CDR3 DNA follows: TGCAGTGCTAGCCTTCAGACCGGGACACTCAATCAGCCCCAGCATTTT.

In its sample, this clonotype was seen a few times. V and J are TRBV20-1 and TRBJ2-1; D is perhaps TRBD1 or TRBD2 (5 bases each). The CDR3 contains 15 residues. The germline V and J ends were trimmed by 0 bases and 8 bases, with 17 bases remaining between them. Germline loops: CDR1 DFQATT, CDR2 SNEGSKA (reference sequence). This CDR3 is CSARDLPGPNYEQFF. CDR3 in DNA: TGCAGTGCTAGAGACCTACCGGGACCTAACTATGAGCAGTTCTTC.

The chain recombines TRBV7-2 with TRBJ2-1, with 7 positions matching TRBD2. J gave up 4 bases and V 5 bases, and 11 bases lay outside the gene matches. The CDR3 consists of 16 residues. From germline, CDR1 is SGHTA and CDR2 FQGNSA. CDR3 amino acids: CASSPREDYLYNEQFF. The DNA of the CDR3 is TGTGCCAGCAGCCCCCGGGAGGACTACCTATACAATGAGCAGTTCTTC.

The J gene is TRBJ2-5, the V gene TRBV20-1; no clear D gene. Germline V gene sequence: CDR1 DFQATT, CDR2 SNEGSKA (reference sequence). Trimming cost V 6 bases and J 4 bases, with 12 bases left between them. The CDR3 length is 12 residues. The CDR3 sequence: CSADFVRETQYF. DNA of the CDR3: TGCAGTGCCGACTTCGTACGAGAGACCCAGTACTTC.

In its sample, this clonotype was seen a few times. The chain has TRBV6-4 and TRBJ1-1; D gene uncertain. Per germline, CDR1 MRHNA and CDR2 SNTAGT. Trimming took off 4 bases at V and 2 bases at J, with 11 bases between the two ends. The CDR3 has 14 amino acids. CDR3 DNA sequence: TGTGCCAGCAGTGCCGCCCCGGGAAACACTGAAGCTTTCTTT. Residues: CASSAAPGNTEAFF.

In its sample, this clonotype was seen a few times. J is TRBJ2-7 and V is TRBV5-6; 9 bases match TRBD1. Germline V gene sequence: CDR1 SGHDT, CDR2 YYEEEE. CDR3 length equals 15 residues. The trim removed 0 bases at V and 3 bases at J, leaving 4 bases unmatched. CDR3 in amino acids: CASSLGPDRGYEQYF. The CDR3 nucleotides are TGTGCCAGCAGCTTGGGTCCGGACAGGGGCTACGAGCAGTACTTC.

The chain carries TRBV2 and TRBJ1-4; 11 bases match TRBD1. CDR1 SNHLY and CDR2 FYNNEI come from the germline V gene. V was pared by 7 bases and J by 7 bases, with 5 bases of the junction left unmatched. This CDR3 comprises 14 residues. The DNA for the CDR3 is TGTGCCAGCACCTGGACAGGGGGCATTGAAAAACTGTTTTTT. This translates into CASTWTGGIEKLFF.

The rearrangement links TRBV9 to TRBJ2-5; 10 bases agree with TRBD1. V gave up 5 bases and J gave up 11 bases; unmatched junction bases: 18. Germline V gene lookup returns CDR1 SGDLS and CDR2 YYNGEE. This CDR3 is built from 16 residues. The chain's CDR3 is CASSETGGRTYNEQYF. CDR3 sequence (DNA): TGTGCCAGCAGTGAGACAGGGGGCCGGACCTACAATGAGCAGTACTTC.

This clonotype came up a few times. V and J are TRBV15 and TRBJ1-2; D possibly corresponds to TRBD1 (5 bases). The CDR3 extends over 15 amino acids. The V end was cut by 1 base, the J end by 6 bases, with 15 bases between. CDR1 LNHNV and CDR2 YYDKDF come from the germline V gene (reference sequence). CDR3 sequence: CATSRVDDSTHGYTF. For the CDR3, the DNA is TGTGCCACCAGCAGAGTTGACGACAGTACCCATGGCTACACCTTC.

This clonotype has more than one count but fewer than ten. The chain employs TRBV20-1 and TRBJ2-3; the match to TRBD1 covers 10 bases. The CDR3 is made up of 13 amino acids. Germline V gives CDR1 DFQATT, CDR2 SNEGSKA (reference sequence). CDR3 sequence reads: CTQRDRGHDTQYF. CDR3 in DNA: TGCACCCAACGGGACAGGGGTCATGATACGCAGTATTTT.

A remark on this clonotype: The junction departs from germline at one end; a sequencing error may be responsible. The V call is TRBV10-3, the J call TRBJ2-3; a possible D gene is TRBD2 (6 bases). The CDR3 sequence is 14 residues long. CDR1 and CDR2 (germline): ENHRY, SYGVKD. The chain's CDR3 is CAVRPGRDGDTQYF. The CDR3, as DNA: TGTGCCGTCAGGCCGGGGCGGGATGGAGATACGCAGTATTTT.

The J gene is TRBJ2-1, the V gene TRBV6-1, with 9 nucleotides matching TRBD1. The CDR3 extends over 16 amino acids. With V trimmed by 3 bases and J by 6 bases, 9 bases remained unmatched. Germline values: CDR1 MNHNS, CDR2 SASEGT. The chain's CDR3 is CASSEALTGGLNEQFF. CDR3 nucleotide sequence: TGTGCCAGCAGTGAGGCGTTGACAGGGGGTCTCAATGAGCAGTTCTTC.

This clonotype turned up a few times. The V and J genes are TRBV20-1 and TRBJ2-3, with 8 positions matching TRBD2. The V gene end was trimmed by 5 bases and the J gene end by 2 bases; junction bases not matched to a gene: 12. CDR3 length: 16 residues. Germline loops: CDR1 DFQATT, CDR2 SNEGSKA (reference sequence). The CDR3 reads CSAGGRASGLTDTQYF. CDR3 bases: TGCAGTGCTGGAGGGAGGGCTAGCGGGCTCACAGATACGCAGTATTTT.

This clonotype was picked up a small number of times. The chain carries TRBV4-1 and TRBJ1-4; D gene unclear. The CDR3 length is 14 residues. Germline V gene lookup returns CDR1 MGHRA and CDR2 YSYEKL. V shed 0 bases and J shed 13 bases, with 15 bases lying between them. The CDR3 nucleotides read TGCGCCAGCAGCCAAGATCAAAGTCTTAGGGCACTGTTTTTT. It codes for CASSQDQSLRALFF.

As DNA, the CDR3 is TGTGCCATCAGTGTCCGAACAGGGGGCAGCACAGATACGCAGTATTTT. Its translation: CAISVRTGGSTDTQYF. The chain has TRBV10-3 and TRBJ2-3; 9 bases line up with TRBD1. The CDR3 length is 16 residues. Trimming cost V 4 bases and J 0 bases; bases outside gene matches: 5. Per germline, CDR1 ENHRY and CDR2 SYGVKD.

The chain recombines TRBV28 with TRBJ1-2; D gene ambiguous. CDR1 MDHEN and CDR2 SYDVKM come from the germline V gene. This CDR3 region has 16 residues. V was pared by 4 bases and J by 4 bases, with 19 bases between. The CDR3 region is CASSYPGALPGYGYTF. In nucleotides, the CDR3 is TGTGCCAGCAGTTACCCGGGAGCTCTCCCCGGCTATGGCTACACCTTC.

This clonotype was recorded a few times. This chain connects TRBV2 to TRBJ2-3, with D perhaps TRBD1 or TRBD2 (5 bases each). The V and J ends lost 8 bases and 2 bases respectively, with 14 bases between them. The length of the CDR3 is 14 residues. Germline lookup yields CDR1 SNHLY and CDR2 FYNNEI. The DNA of the CDR3 is TGTGCCAGCCCCGGTACGGGGACCACAGATACGCAGTATTTT. Protein: CASPGTGTTDTQYF.

The chain has TRBV6-2 or TRBV6-3 and TRBJ1-1; no clear D gene. This CDR3 has 15 amino acids. V lost 5 bases and J 4 bases, leaving 17 bases between the germline ends. Per the germline V gene, CDR1 is MNHEY and CDR2 is SVGEGT. In DNA form, the CDR3 reads TGTGCCAGCAGTGGGTGGGCGGGTAAGGCCACTGAAGCTTTCTTT. As protein: CASSGWAGKATEAFF.

This clonotype was detected ten times or more. The V gene is TRBV28, the J gene TRBJ2-4, with 7 bases matching TRBD1. The CDR3 length is 13 residues. V lost 5 bases and J lost 5; bases outside the gene matches: 3. CDR1 is MDHEN and CDR2 is SYDVKM in the germline V gene. The CDR3 nucleotides are TGTGCCAGCAGTCGACAGGGACAAAACATTCAGTACTTC. Its translation is CASSRQGQNIQYF.

In its sample, this clonotype was seen many times. This chain joins TRBV7-2 and TRBJ2-1; 7 positions agree with TRBD1. The V segment lost 3 bases and the J segment 8 bases; nucleotides outside the gene matches: 4. Looked up from germline, CDR1 is SGHTA and CDR2 is FQGNSA. The CDR3 spans 13 residues. CDR3 coding DNA: TGTGCCAGCAGCTTGGGAACAGGGGATGAGCAGTTCTTC. Amino acids: CASSLGTGDEQFF.